This TCR beta chain was observed in a study of sequential checkpoint blockade in melanoma. Clones were sequenced by immunoSEQ multiplex PCR, and TCRdb holds only the in-frame ones, with some missing. The table includes more than 9,500 clones, roughly three fifths detected once. Indicated treatment: randomized to nivolumab then ipilimumab (arm A) or the reverse (arm B). From thawed PBMCs, live CD3+CD8+ cells negative for CD19 and CD56 were sorted. With V trimmed by 2 bases and J by 4 bases, 7 bases remained unmatched. The CDR3 consists of 15 residues. From germline, CDR1 is MNHEY and CDR2 SVGAGI. The chain uses TRBV6-5 and TRBJ1-2; 7 positions agree with TRBD1. Sequences were derived from CD8+ T cells sorted from blood (inferred from file names), sampled from a patient given nivolumab and ipilimumab in sequence. This TCR derives from a human donor with melanoma. The CDR3 DNA follows: TGTGCCAGCAGTTACGGAACCGGGACAGCCTATGGCTACACCTTC. It is translated as CASSYGTGTAYGYTF.